This is a list of T cell receptor beta chains from one sample in a study of tumor-infiltrating lymphocytes in primary liver carcinoma. Using its own MiXCR run on the multiplex PCR reads, TCRdb lists one record per CDR3 protein. This sample has 90,000 to 110,000 distinct CDR3 sequences, with approximately 82% found just once. Sequenced input: liver tumor tissue from sampling region 3. The receptors derive from a man aged 40-49 years with primary liver carcinoma and hepatitis B virus infection. CDR3s include the opening cysteine and the closing phenylalanine or tryptophan. D genes are given only for firm matches. Only part of the rows carry a size: once, few, many, or a class if the clone is expanded.

j_call v_call d_call clone_size cdr3_aa cdr3_nt
TRBJ2-7 TRBV10-3 . . CAITESVKPVRRAYEQYF TGTGCCATCACTGAGTCGGTCAAGCCGGTCCGTAGAGCATACGAGCAGTACTTC
TRBJ1-4 TRBV29-1 . large CSVDGGMGEKLFF TGCAGCGTTGACGGAGGGATGGGTGAAAAACTGTTTTTT
TRBJ2-5 TRBV12-3/TRBV12-4 TRBD2 . CANTPREDLLTQYF TGTGCCAACACCCCCCGGGAGGATCTGTTGACCCAGTATTTC
TRBJ2-4 TRBV6-1 TRBD1 . CASNATGGFGKNSQYF TGTGCCAGCAATGCTACAGGGGGGTTCGGCAAAAACAGTCAGTACTTC
TRBJ1-6 TRBV30 . . CAWSKESNSPLHF TGTGCATGGAGTAAGGAGAGCAATTCACCCCTCCACTTT
TRBJ1-1 TRBV7-9 . . CASSWGGSDIEASF TGTGCCAGCAGCTGGGGTGGTTCCGACATTGAAGCTTCCTTT
TRBJ2-1 TRBV5-1 TRBD2 . CAMTKSGGYNEQFF TGCGCCATGACGAAAAGCGGGGGGTACAATGAGCAGTTCTTC
TRBJ2-1 TRBV5-6 . . CASILVQGVPYNEQFF TGTGCCAGCATCTTGGTGCAGGGAGTCCCCTACAATGAGCAGTTCTTC
TRBJ2-1 TRBV30 . . CAWRPSFGDEQFF TGTGCCTGGAGGCCTTCCTTTGGGGATGAACAGTTCTTC
TRBJ2-6 TRBV11-2 . . CASSGDIVTGANVLTF TGTGCCAGCTCCGGGGACATAGTCACCGGGGCCAACGTCCTGACTTTC
TRBJ2-7 TRBV29-1 . . CSALDSAYKQYF TGCAGCGCCTTGGATAGCGCCTACAAACAGTACTTC
TRBJ2-7 TRBV5-1 TRBD1 . CASCLGQGSHEQYF TGCGCCAGCTGCTTAGGACAGGGGTCCCACGAGCAGTACTTC
TRBJ1-6 TRBV4-3 . . CAGSTWDTGRNSPLHF TGCGCCGGCAGCACCTGGGACACAGGAAGGAATTCACCCCTCCACTTT
TRBJ1-5 TRBV11-3 . . CAGSLDLGVARPQHF TGTGCCGGCAGCTTAGATCTGGGAGTGGCTCGGCCCCAGCATTTT
TRBJ2-5 TRBV5-8 . . CASRTTDGRQETHYF TGTGCCAGCAGGACGACGGACGGTAGGCAGGAGACCCATTACTTC
TRBJ2-7 TRBV5-5 . . CASSLVIGAELWEQYF TGCGCCAGCAGCTTGGTTATAGGAGCGGAATTATGGGAGCAGTACTTC
TRBJ2-6 TRBV4-3 TRBD1 . CASSHGTEHSGANVLTF TGCGCCAGCAGCCATGGGACAGAGCACTCTGGTGCCAACGTCCTGACTTTC
TRBJ2-1 TRBV6-1 . . CASNESSRSYNEQFF TGTGCCAGCAATGAATCTAGCAGGAGCTACAATGAGCAGTTCTTC
TRBJ1-1 TRBV14 TRBD1 . CACSRGQERMNTEAFF TGTGCCTGCAGCCGTGGACAGGAGAGAATGAACACTGAAGCTTTCTTT
TRBJ2-7 TRBV29-1 . . CSAGWSNYEQYF TGCAGCGCGGGTTGGAGTAATTACGAACAGTACTTC
TRBJ2-7 TRBV4-1 . . CASSQDIGRGLYEQYF TGCGCCAGCAGCCAAGATATTGGCAGGGGCCTCTACGAGCAGTATTTC
TRBJ2-5 TRBV10-3 . few CAISSGAKTQYF TGTGCCATCAGCTCAGGGGCGAAGACCCAGTACTTC
TRBJ2-7 TRBV12-3/TRBV12-4 . . CASSSRTPHSYEQYF TGTGCGAGCAGTTCCCGGACACCCCACTCCTACGAGCAGTACTTC
TRBJ2-3 TRBV20-1 TRBD1 few CSASGTVVTQYF TGCAGTGCTAGCGGGACAGTGGTTACGCAGTATTTT
TRBJ2-5 TRBV29-1 . . CSVWGGQETQYF TGCAGCGTTTGGGGGGGGCAAGAAACCCAGTACTTC
TRBJ2-1 TRBV6-4 . . CASSDSTGGYNEQCF TGTGCCAGCAGTGACTCGACAGGAGGCTACAATGAGCAGTGCTTT
TRBJ2-2 TRBV6-5 . . CASRKGHGFGLNTGVLFF TGTGCCAGCAGGAAGGGACATGGGTTTGGGTTGAACACCGGGGTGCTGTTTTTT
TRBJ2-1 TRBV9 . . CASSVGIGNYNEQFF TGTGCCAGCAGCGTAGGTATAGGGAACTACAATGAGCAGTTCTTC
TRBJ2-5 TRBV12-3/TRBV12-4 . once CTSSLSGVETQYF TGTACCAGCAGTTTATCCGGAGTAGAGACCCAGTACTTC
TRBJ2-1 TRBV29-1 . . CSVECAQETQFF TGCAGCGTTGAATGTGCCCAAGAGACCCAGTTCTTC
TRBJ1-5 TRBV6-6 . . CASSYSHSAQDPNQPQHF TGTGCCAGCAGTTACTCTCACTCTGCCCAGGACCCCAATCAGCCCCAGCATTTT
TRBJ2-2 TRBV29-1 . . CSVTSGSRSTGSCFF .
TRBJ2-7 TRBV29-1 TRBD1 many CSVEDPKGRGPYEQYF TGCAGCGTTGAAGACCCCAAGGGCAGGGGGCCCTACGAGCAGTACTTC
TRBJ2-7 TRBV5-6 TRBD1 . CASNLDRGIQETQNF TGTGCCAGCAACCTTGACAGGGGCATCCAAGAGACCCAGAACTTC
TRBJ2-5 TRBV5-1 TRBD2 . CSSVPGTTQETQYF TGCTCCAGCGTACCTGGGACTACCCAAGAGACCCAGTACTTC
TRBJ1-5 TRBV6-6 . . CDSSQETYSNQSQHF TGTGACAGCAGTCAAGAGACTTATAGCAATCAGTCCCAGCATTTT
TRBJ2-6 TRBV11-1 . . CASSLGQAWVNVLTF TGTGCCAGCAGCTTGGGCCAAGCTTGGGTCAACGTCCTGACTTTC
TRBJ2-7 TRBV6-2/TRBV6-3 TRBD1 once CDCSLRDRAHEEYF TGTGACTGCAGCCTCCGGGACAGGGCCCACGAGGAGTACTTC
TRBJ1-6 TRBV7-3 . few CASSLTQTNSPLHF TGTGCCAGCAGCTTAACACAGACCAATTCACCCCTCCACTTT
TRBJ2-7 TRBV6-2/TRBV6-3 . . CSSSYSDSSYEQYF TGTAGCAGCAGTTACTCCGACAGCTCCTACGAGCAGTACTTC
TRBJ2-6 TRBV2 TRBD1 . CASRGTGSSRANVLTF TGTGCCAGCCGGGGGACAGGCAGCTCTAGGGCCAACGTCCTGACCTTC
TRBJ2-1 TRBV7-9 TRBD1 . CASYYTGTGNNEQLF TGTGCCAGTTATTACACCGGGACAGGGAACAATGAGCAGTTATTC
TRBJ2-5 TRBV6-1 TRBD2 . CASRVRGTSSRETHYF TGTGCCAGCAGAGTTCGGGGGACTAGCTCCCGAGAGACCCATTATTTC
TRBJ2-5 TRBV12-3/TRBV12-4 . . CTSSIIEEETQYF TGTACCAGCAGTATAATTGAGGAGGAGACCCAGTACTTC
TRBJ1-1 TRBV29-1 . few CSAGAGWGMNTEALF TGTAGCGCCGGTGCAGGTTGGGGGATGAACACTGAAGCTCTCTTT
TRBJ2-2 TRBV28 . . CASTRRLAPTEELFF TGTGCCAGCACCCGCCGGCTAGCCCCCACCGAGGAGCTGTTTTTT
TRBJ2-1 TRBV6-5 . . CASSSLEGDYNEQLF TGTGCCAGCAGCTCACTAGAGGGAGACTACAATGAGCAGTTATTC
TRBJ2-7 TRBV5-1 . many CASSFAGISSYEQYF TGCGCCAGCAGCTTCGCCGGGATAAGCTCCTACGAGCAGTACTTC
TRBJ2-7 TRBV12-3/TRBV12-4 . . CARSYTRSYEQYF TGTGCCAGAAGTTACACCCGTTCCTACGAGCAGTATTTC
TRBJ2-7 TRBV4-1 TRBD2 . CTSSQDSSGIYDQYF TGCACCAGCAGCCAAGATTCTAGCGGGATTTACGATCAGTACTTC
TRBJ2-7 TRBV6-5 TRBD1 . CANSDGTGPSEQYF TGTGCCAACAGTGACGGGACAGGGCCCTCCGAGCAGTACTTC